This T cell receptor beta chain was observed in a study of control samples from healthy donors and cancer patients. The CDR3 length is 16 residues. With 0 bases removed from V and 4 bases from J, the gap between germline ends came to 10 bases. Germline V lookup: CDR1 MNHEY, CDR2 SVGAGI. Method: immunoSEQ multiplex PCR; TCRdb's copy keeps in-frame clones and lacks some. The repertoire holds around 110,000 clones, with about 88% as singletons. The sample comprised blood. The chain links TRBV6-5 to TRBJ2-6; D not resolved. The sequence came from a woman between 65 and 79 years old in good health. For the CDR3, the DNA is TGTGCCAGCAGTTACTCACCGGCCGGGGGGGCCAACGTCCTGACTTTC. Protein: CASSYSPAGGANVLTF.